This TCR beta chain was sequenced in a study of T cell responses to AZD1222 COVID-19 vaccine. Study results and caveats: Regions 160-218 and 743-854 held dominance among vaccine-associated CD4 TCRs, which spanned spike. Targeting of unmutated variant regions was reportedly seen in nearly half of spike-specific TCRs. A mostly white British donor set with more females was recruited, and clonal diversity was possibly underestimated. Repertoire samples came only from after the peak T cell response.

Germline loops: CDR1 SQVTM, CDR2 ANQGSEA. CDR3 length: 13 residues. The V gene lost 3 bases and the J gene lost 6 bases, with 12 bases spanning the gap. TCRdb's copy holds only in-frame clones and misses some; the assay was immunoSEQ multiplex PCR. In the table there are roughly 180,000 clones, around nine tenths of which are singletons. As for this clone: Its cognate antigen is unknown.

The sequence was collected from an adult in good health. The rearrangement links TRBV29-1 to TRBJ2-1; D tentatively reads TRBD1 or TRBD2 (5 bases each). Source: peripheral blood, taken on day 0 of AZD1222 vaccination. The CDR3 nucleotides are TGCAGCGTTGAGGGACCACGGGGCAATGAGCAGTTCTTC. The encoded protein is CSVEGPRGNEQFF.